Listed here are 5 T cell receptor beta chains from one sample, sequenced in a study of shared clonotypes between healthy human individuals. Libraries were prepared by immunoSEQ multiplex PCR; TCRdb keeps only in-frame clonotypes and omits some of them. The table lists 1.5 million to 1.9 million clones, about 98% of them singletons. The sample taken for sequencing was naive CD4+ T cells sorted from blood. This sample's subset: CD45RA+ positively selected. These receptors were taken from a man aged 30-40 years in good health.

This chain joins TRBV5-1 and TRBJ2-7; unclear D gene. There are 16 residues in the CDR3. Germline CDR1 reads SGHRS; CDR2 reads YFSETQ. Trimming removed 1 base at V and 3 bases at J, with 17 bases between. The CDR3 DNA follows: TGCGCCAGCAGCTTGACGGGTACCCTAAAATTCTACGAGCAGTACTTC. Translated: CASSLTGTLKFYEQYF. Drawing the rest from reference TRBV5-1 and TRBJ2-7, the complete variable domain is KAGVTQTPRYLIKTRGQQVTLSCSPISGHRSVSWYQQTPGQGLQFLFEYFSETQRNKGNFPGRFSGRQFSNSRSEMNVSTLELGDSALYLCASSLTGTLKFYEQYFGPGTRLTVT.

V is TRBV5-6 and J is TRBJ2-1; TRBD2 agrees at 12 bases. The V and J ends lost 5 bases and 7 bases, in that order; junction bases with no gene match: 7. Germline V gene data show CDR1 as SGHDT and CDR2 as YYEEEE. The CDR3 covers 15 residues. CDR3 DNA: TGTGCCAGCAGGCTAGCGGGAGGGCTTGTAAATGAGCAGTTCTTC. Protein sequence: CASRLAGGLVNEQFF.

The chain carries TRBV28 and TRBJ2-3; weak D call: TRBD2 (5 bases). The ends were cut back, 2 bases at V and 2 bases at J, with 17 bases in the middle. The CDR3 consists of 17 residues. Germline CDR1 and CDR2: MDHEN and SYDVKM. The CDR3 loop is CASSLALAYGDTDTQYF. The CDR3 coding sequence is TGTGCCAGCAGTTTAGCCCTAGCCTATGGAGACACAGATACGCAGTATTTT.

This clone appeared once. V is TRBV6-5 and J is TRBJ2-7, with 14 positions matching TRBD2. V lost 5 bases, J lost 6 bases, and 3 bases stayed unmatched. Germline CDR1 reads MNHEY; CDR2 reads SVGAGI. CDR3 length: 14 amino acids. CDR3 sequence: CASSKGLAGAEQYF. Written as DNA, the CDR3 is TGTGCCAGCAGTAAGGGACTAGCGGGAGCCGAGCAGTACTTC.

The chain uses TRBV7-2 and TRBJ2-7; D is possibly TRBD1 (5 bases). Germline CDR1 is SGHTA and CDR2 is FQGNSA. V lost 1 base and J lost 5, with 15 bases in between. This CDR3 contains 15 residues. CDR3 protein: CASSLVWGPTDEQYF. The CDR3 region has the DNA TGTGCCAGCAGCTTAGTGTGGGGCCCGACCGACGAGCAGTACTTC.